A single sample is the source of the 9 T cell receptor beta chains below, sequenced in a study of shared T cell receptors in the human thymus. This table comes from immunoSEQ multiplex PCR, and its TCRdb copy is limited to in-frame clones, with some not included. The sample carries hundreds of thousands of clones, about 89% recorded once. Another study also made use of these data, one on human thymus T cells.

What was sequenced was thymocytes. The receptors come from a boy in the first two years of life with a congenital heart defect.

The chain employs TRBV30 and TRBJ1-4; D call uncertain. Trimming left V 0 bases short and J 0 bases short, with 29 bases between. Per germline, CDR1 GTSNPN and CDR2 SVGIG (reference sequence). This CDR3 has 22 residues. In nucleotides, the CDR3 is TGTGCCTGGAGTGTACAGACGCCGAACCACCCGGGAGGCCTTGCAACTAATGAAAAACTGTTTTTT. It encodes CAWSVQTPNHPGGLATNEKLFF.

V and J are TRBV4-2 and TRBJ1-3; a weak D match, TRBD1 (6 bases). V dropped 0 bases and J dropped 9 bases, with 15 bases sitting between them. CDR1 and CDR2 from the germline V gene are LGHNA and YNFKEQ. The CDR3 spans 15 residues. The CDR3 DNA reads TGTGCCAGCAGCCAAGATGGCGATCAGGGGATCACCATATATTTT. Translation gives CASSQDGDQGITIYF.

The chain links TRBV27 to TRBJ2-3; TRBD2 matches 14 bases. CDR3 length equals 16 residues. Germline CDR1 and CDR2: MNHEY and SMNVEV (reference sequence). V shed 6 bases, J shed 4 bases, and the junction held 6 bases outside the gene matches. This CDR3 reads CASRRTSGRSADTQYF. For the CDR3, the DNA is TGTGCCAGCAGGCGGACTAGCGGGAGGTCGGCAGATACGCAGTATTTT.

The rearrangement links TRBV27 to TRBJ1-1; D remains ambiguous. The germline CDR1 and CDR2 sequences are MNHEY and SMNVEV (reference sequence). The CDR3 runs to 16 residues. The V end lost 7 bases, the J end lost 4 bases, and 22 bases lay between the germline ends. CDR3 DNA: TGTGCCAGCAACAAACGGAGGGTCGGGAGGAGCACTGAAGCTTTCTTT. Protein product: CASNKRRVGRSTEAFF.

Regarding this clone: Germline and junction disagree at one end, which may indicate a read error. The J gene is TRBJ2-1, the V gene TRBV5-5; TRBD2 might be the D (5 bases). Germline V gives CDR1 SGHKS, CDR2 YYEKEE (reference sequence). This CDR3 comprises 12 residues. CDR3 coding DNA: TGTGCCAGCAGCTTAGACTACGATGAGCAGTTCTTC. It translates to CASSLDYDEQFF.

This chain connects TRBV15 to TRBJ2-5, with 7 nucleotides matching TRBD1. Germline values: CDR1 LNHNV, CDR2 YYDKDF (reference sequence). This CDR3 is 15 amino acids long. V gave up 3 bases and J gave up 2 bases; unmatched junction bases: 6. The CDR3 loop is CATSRREGQQETQYF. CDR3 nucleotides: TGTGCCACCAGCAGGCGAGAGGGACAGCAAGAGACCCAGTACTTC.

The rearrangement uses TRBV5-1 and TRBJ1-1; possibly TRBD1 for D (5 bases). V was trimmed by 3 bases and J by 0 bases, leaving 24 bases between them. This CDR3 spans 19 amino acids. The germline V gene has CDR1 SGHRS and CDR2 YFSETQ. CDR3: CASSSTDSHSPTMNTEAFF. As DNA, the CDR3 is TGCGCCAGCAGCTCCACCGACAGCCACAGCCCTACCATGAACACTGAAGCTTTCTTT.

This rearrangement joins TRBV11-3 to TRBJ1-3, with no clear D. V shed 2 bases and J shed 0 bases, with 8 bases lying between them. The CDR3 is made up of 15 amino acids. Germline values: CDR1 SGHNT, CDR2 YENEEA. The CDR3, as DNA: TGTGCCAGCAGCTTATCGTCCAGCTCTGGAAACACCATATATTTT. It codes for CASSLSSSSGNTIYF.

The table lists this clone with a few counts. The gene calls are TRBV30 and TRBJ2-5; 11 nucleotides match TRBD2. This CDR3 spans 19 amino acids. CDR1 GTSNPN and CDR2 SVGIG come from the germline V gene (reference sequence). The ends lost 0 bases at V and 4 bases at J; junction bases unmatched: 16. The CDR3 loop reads CAWSVAGLAVPLRGETQYF. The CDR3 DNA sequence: TGTGCCTGGAGTGTCGCGGGACTAGCGGTGCCCTTGAGAGGAGAGACCCAGTACTTC. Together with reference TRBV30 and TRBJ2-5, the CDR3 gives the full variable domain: SQTIHQWPATLVQPVGSPLSLECTVEGTSNPNLYWYRQAAGRGLQLLFYSVGIGQISSEVPQNLSASRPQDRQFILSSKKLLLSDSGFYLCAWSVAGLAVPLRGETQYFGPGTRLLVL.